Following are 30 T cell receptor beta chains from one sample sequenced in a study of T cell responses to AZD1222 COVID-19 vaccine. TCRdb's copy holds only in-frame clones and misses some; the assay was immunoSEQ multiplex PCR. The data show 85,000 to 100,000 clones, approximately 89% seen once. Sequenced here: peripheral blood, sampled 28 days after the second AZD1222 dose. The source of these receptors is an adult who received the AZD1222 COVID-19 vaccine.

The rearrangement joins TRBV6-6 to TRBJ2-1, with 13 positions matching TRBD2. There are 16 residues in the CDR3. The V and J ends lost 6 bases and 10 bases, in that order; junction bases with no gene match: 12. Germline CDR1 MNHNY, CDR2 SVGAGI (reference sequence). The CDR3 protein is CASSQGLAGPLSEQFF. CDR3 bases: TGTGCCAGCAGCCAGGGACTAGCGGGGCCCCTCTCCGAGCAGTTCTTC.

This clone has just one count. The J gene is TRBJ1-2, the V gene TRBV19; possibly TRBD1 for D (5 bases). With 8 bases removed from V and 4 bases from J, the gap between germline ends came to 11 bases. The CDR3 is 12 residues long. Germline lookup yields CDR1 LNHDA and CDR2 SQIVND (reference sequence). DNA for the CDR3: TGTGCCAGTGGAGGGGCGGTCTATGGCTACACCTTC. It yields the protein CASGGAVYGYTF.

The rearrangement uses TRBV4-1 and TRBJ2-3, with D perhaps matching TRBD1 (6 bases). The CDR3 loop spans 14 amino acids. The germline V gene has CDR1 MGHRA and CDR2 YSYEKL. Deletions cut 4 bases from V and 3 bases from J, with 11 bases between. The CDR3 loop reads CASSPGTITDTQYF. In DNA, the CDR3 is TGCGCCAGCAGCCCCGGGACAATAACAGATACGCAGTATTTT.

The chain recombines TRBV29-1 with TRBJ1-2; 7 bases line up with TRBD1. Germline CDR1 reads SQVTM; CDR2 reads ANQGSEA. Losses at the gene ends were 3 bases for V and 6 bases for J; bases not matched to a gene: 4. The CDR3 length is 12 residues. DNA of the CDR3: TGCAGCGTTGATGACAGGGTTAATGGCTACACCTTC. Its protein is CSVDDRVNGYTF.

This chain joins TRBV24-1 and TRBJ2-1; 8 positions match TRBD2. J gave up 5 bases and V 10 bases, and 9 bases lay outside the gene matches. The CDR3 spans 14 residues. Per germline, CDR1 KGHDR and CDR2 SFDVKD. CDR3 DNA: TGTGCCACAACTAGCGGAGGGGGGCACAATGAGCAGTTCTTC. Its translation is CATTSGGGHNEQFF.

This sequence joins TRBV6-6 and TRBJ2-3; possible D gene TRBD2, 7 bases. CDR1 and CDR2 (germline): MNHNY, SVGAGI (reference sequence). CDR3 length: 13 residues. The ends were cut back, 7 bases at V and 6 bases at J, with 14 bases in the middle. The CDR3 sequence is CASTLGGGDTQYF. The CDR3 DNA reads TGTGCCAGCACACTAGGGGGAGGGGATACGCAGTATTTT.

V usage is TRBV7-6 and J usage is TRBJ2-3, with 10 nucleotides matching TRBD2. Germline CDR1 and CDR2: SGHVS and FNYEAQ. CDR3 length: 16 amino acids. The V segment lost 5 bases and the J segment 2 bases; nucleotides outside the gene matches: 7. The CDR3 DNA sequence: TGTGCCAGCAGCGCCCGGACTAGCGGTTACACAGATACGCAGTATTTT. Its translation is CASSARTSGYTDTQYF. The full variable domain, rest sourced from reference TRBV7-6 and TRBJ2-3, is GAGVSQSPRYKVTKRGQDVALRCDPISGHVSLYWYRQALGQGPEFLTYFNYEAQQDKSGLPNDRFSAERPEGSISTLTIQRTEQRDSAMYRCASSARTSGYTDTQYFGPGTRLTVL.

The genes are TRBV13 and TRBJ2-5; 11 bases match TRBD2. The V gene end was trimmed by 7 bases and the J gene end by 5 bases; junction bases not matched to a gene: 6. There are 14 residues in the CDR3. Germline V gene sequence: CDR1 PRHDT, CDR2 FYEKMQ (reference sequence). The CDR3 sequence is CASTRLAGGETQYF. CDR3 sequence (DNA): TGTGCCAGCACTAGGCTAGCGGGAGGTGAGACCCAGTACTTC.

The V and J genes are TRBV28 and TRBJ1-5; TRBD1 might be the D (5 bases). The V gene lost 2 bases and the J gene lost 0 bases, with 14 bases spanning the gap. CDR1 MDHEN and CDR2 SYDVKM come from the germline V gene. The CDR3 extends over 17 amino acids. The CDR3 reads CASSLGTLSHSNQPQHF. Here the CDR3 DNA reads TGTGCCAGCAGTTTAGGGACCCTCAGCCATAGCAATCAGCCCCAGCATTTT.

The CDR3 bases are TGTGCCAGCAGCCGATTAGAGAACACTGAAGCTTTCTTT. It translates to CASSRLENTEAFF. The chain is built from TRBV7-6 and TRBJ1-1, with no clear D. The ends were cut back, 5 bases at V and 1 base at J, with 8 bases in the middle. There are 13 residues in the CDR3. Germline CDR1 and CDR2: SGHVS and FNYEAQ.

The count of this clone is one. The chain uses TRBV3-1 (or the pseudogene TRBV3-2) and TRBJ1-1; D not resolved. The germline V gene has CDR1 LGHDT and CDR2 YNNKEL (reference sequence). The CDR3 covers 12 residues. V lost 3 bases and J 1 base, leaving 3 bases between the germline ends. Here the CDR3 reads CASSHPNTEAFF. CDR3 in DNA: TGTGCCAGCAGCCACCCGAACACTGAAGCTTTCTTT.

The V and J genes are TRBV6-5 and TRBJ1-1, with D tentatively TRBD1 (5 bases). V lost 5 bases and J lost 4, with 11 bases in between. The CDR3 extends over 13 amino acids. Germline CDR1 is MNHEY and CDR2 is SVGAGI. This CDR3 is CASSTPQGTEAFF. DNA for the CDR3: TGTGCCAGCAGTACCCCCCAGGGCACTGAAGCTTTCTTT.

The chain employs TRBV24-1 and TRBJ2-1; D gene ambiguous. The germline V and J ends were trimmed by 8 bases and 5 bases, with 9 bases remaining between them. The CDR3 is 12 residues long. The germline V gene has CDR1 KGHDR and CDR2 SFDVKD. CDR3 sequence reads: CATKDPNNEQFF. The CDR3 coding sequence is TGTGCCACCAAGGACCCGAACAATGAGCAGTTCTTC.

The gene calls are TRBV20-1 and TRBJ2-3; possibly TRBD1 or TRBD2 for D (6 bases each). The CDR3 has 14 amino acids. Germline CDR1 and CDR2: DFQATT and SNEGSKA (reference sequence). V lost 3 bases to trimming and J lost 5 bases, with 15 bases between them. The CDR3 protein is CSASLWGAGDTQYF. As DNA, the CDR3 is TGCAGTGCTAGTCTATGGGGGGCGGGAGATACGCAGTATTTT.

The gene calls are TRBV19 and TRBJ1-2; a weak D match, TRBD1 (6 bases). V was trimmed by 0 bases and J by 3 bases, leaving 17 bases between them. The CDR3 loop spans 17 amino acids. The germline gives CDR1 LNHDA, CDR2 SQIVND (reference sequence). As DNA, the CDR3 is TGTGCCAGTAGTATAGAGCCCCGCGGACAGAGGGACTATGGCTACACCTTC. Translation: CASSIEPRGQRDYGYTF.

Written as DNA, the CDR3 is TGTGCCAGCAGGCTACAGGGCAGGCGAGAGACCCAGTACTTC. Amino acids: CASRLQGRRETQYF. V usage is TRBV27 and J usage is TRBJ2-5; weak D call: TRBD1 (6 bases). The CDR3 has 14 residues. V gave up 6 bases and J gave up 4 bases, with 15 bases separating them. Looked up from germline, CDR1 is MNHEY and CDR2 is SMNVEV (reference sequence).

The chain has TRBV2 and TRBJ1-5, with D perhaps TRBD1 (5 bases). There are 13 residues in the CDR3. With 3 bases removed from V and 7 bases from J, the gap between germline ends came to 10 bases. Germline V CDR1 and CDR2: SNHLY, FYNNEI. Here the CDR3 DNA reads TGTGCCAGCAGTGAGGGAGAGGGGCAGCCCCAGCATTTT. As protein: CASSEGEGQPQHF.

This clone was counted a single time. The chain recombines TRBV6-5 with TRBJ2-1; no clear D gene. The CDR3 spans 12 residues. The V gene's germline CDR1 is MNHEY and CDR2 SVGAGI. V gave up 6 bases and J gave up 4 bases, with 7 bases separating them. DNA of the CDR3: TGTGCCAGCAGAGGCCTTTACAATGAGCAGTTCTTC. Translation: CASRGLYNEQFF.

The V and J genes are TRBV27 and TRBJ1-6; a weak D match, TRBD1 (6 bases). Trimming removed 8 bases from V and 0 bases from J, with 8 bases in between. CDR3 length: 14 residues. Per germline, CDR1 MNHEY and CDR2 SMNVEV (reference sequence). CDR3 loop: CASQGSSYNSPLHF. The CDR3 nucleotides read TGTGCCAGCCAGGGGAGCTCCTATAATTCACCCCTCCACTTT.

J is TRBJ2-7 and V is TRBV27, with TRBD2 identical over 12 bases. CDR3 size: 16 residues. V gave up 5 bases and J gave up 5 bases; unmatched junction bases: 10. CDR1 is MNHEY, CDR2 SMNVEV, per germline (reference sequence). The CDR3 protein is CASSPKGLAGFNEQYF. The CDR3 coding sequence is TGTGCCAGCAGTCCAAAAGGACTAGCGGGATTCAACGAGCAGTACTTC.

The V and J genes are TRBV7-9 and TRBJ2-3; 10 bases match TRBD2. The CDR3 spans 15 residues. Germline CDR1 SEHNR, CDR2 FQNEAQ (reference sequence). V was pared by 2 bases and J by 2 bases, with 1 base of the junction left unmatched. The CDR3 bases are TGTGCCAGCAGCTTAACTAGCGGGACCACAGATACGCAGTATTTT. Protein sequence: CASSLTSGTTDTQYF.

This sequence joins TRBV5-1 and TRBJ2-5; 7 bases map to TRBD2. CDR1 is SGHRS, CDR2 YFSETQ, per germline. After removal of 4 bases from V and 3 bases from J, the junction contained 9 bases not matched to a gene. There are 15 residues in the CDR3. The CDR3 region is CASSHAGLAEETQYF. The CDR3 nucleotides read TGCGCCAGCAGCCATGCGGGCCTAGCGGAAGAGACCCAGTACTTC.

The chain employs TRBV5-1 and TRBJ2-1, with 9 bases lining up with TRBD1. Germline CDR1 SGHRS, CDR2 YFSETQ. V was pared by 3 bases and J by 12 bases, with 13 bases of the junction left unmatched. The CDR3 contains 15 residues. CDR3 DNA: TGCGCCAGCAGCTCGGACAGGGGCGGAGGGTATGGGCAGTTCTTC. This encodes CASSSDRGGGYGQFF.

This CDR3 reads CASSLATGPTNEKLFF. The CDR3 DNA sequence: TGTGCCAGCAGCTTAGCTACGGGGCCAACTAATGAAAAACTGTTTTTT. This chain links TRBV7-9 with TRBJ1-4, with D maybe TRBD1 (5 bases). CDR1 is SEHNR and CDR2 is FQNEAQ in the germline V gene (reference sequence). V was cut by 0 bases and J by 0 bases, with 8 bases left in between. The CDR3 runs to 16 residues.

The gene calls are TRBV10-1 and TRBJ2-3, with 7 bases identical to TRBD2. The length of the CDR3 is 15 residues. J gave up 7 bases and V 6 bases, and 13 bases lay outside the gene matches. Germline loops: CDR1 WNHNN, CDR2 SYGVQD (reference sequence). The CDR3, as DNA: TGCGCCAGCAGCGAAACAGGAGCGGGAAAAAATACGCAGTATTTT. Translation gives CASSETGAGKNTQYF.

This chain uses TRBV5-4 with TRBJ2-1; weak D call: TRBD2 (5 bases). V dropped 4 bases and J dropped 6 bases, with 20 bases sitting between them. The germline V gene encodes CDR1 SGHNT and CDR2 YYREEE (reference sequence). CDR3 size: 16 residues. In DNA, the CDR3 is TGTGCCAGCAGCGGACCGGGCCAGAGACGGGGCAATGAGCAGTTCTTC. This codes for CASSGPGQRRGNEQFF.

The rearrangement joins TRBV6-1 to TRBJ2-1, with D possibly called TRBD1 or TRBD2 (5 bases each). Germline V gives CDR1 MNHNS, CDR2 SASEGT. Trimming pared 2 bases from V and 10 bases from J, leaving 12 bases between. This CDR3 comprises 13 residues. The CDR3 loop reads CASSELGPSEQFF. The CDR3 DNA reads TGTGCCAGCAGTGAATTGGGACCCTCGGAGCAGTTCTTC.

The V call is TRBV5-1, the J call TRBJ2-1; no clear D. Germline V gene data show CDR1 as SGHRS and CDR2 as YFSETQ. The CDR3 length is 14 residues. V lost 2 bases and J 3 bases, leaving 9 bases between the germline ends. The CDR3 DNA follows: TGCGCCAGCAGCTTAATGAGCAACTACAATGAGCAGTTCTTC. The encoded protein is CASSLMSNYNEQFF. Based on the CDR3 plus reference TRBV5-1 and TRBJ2-1, the full variable domain is KAGVTQTPRYLIKTRGQQVTLSCSPISGHRSVSWYQQTPGQGLQFLFEYFSETQRNKGNFPGRFSGRQFSNSRSEMNVSTLELGDSALYLCASSLMSNYNEQFFGPGTRLTVL.

The chain couples TRBV19 to TRBJ2-1; possible D gene TRBD2, 5 bases. Germline CDR1 reads LNHDA; CDR2 reads SQIVND (reference sequence). V lost 5 bases and J 3 bases, leaving 11 bases between the germline ends. There are 14 residues in the CDR3. DNA for the CDR3: TGTGCCAGTAGTGAAAGCGGAGTCTACAATGAGCAGTTCTTC. Its translation: CASSESGVYNEQFF.

The genes are TRBV5-1 and TRBJ1-4, with 9 bases fitting TRBD1. The CDR3 has 15 residues. J lost 12 bases, V lost 7 bases, and 16 bases had no gene match. CDR1 SGHRS and CDR2 YFSETQ come from the germline V gene. The CDR3 DNA reads TGCGCCAGCCGAACGACAGGGGGGATGAGGGAGGAACTGTTTTTT. This encodes CASRTTGGMREELFF.